A selection of T cell receptor beta chains follows, all from one sample in a study of T cell responses to AZD1222 COVID-19 vaccine. Profiled with immunoSEQ multiplex PCR; TCRdb holds only in-frame clones, not every one. The sample contains over 100,000 clones, about nine tenths of which appear only once. The material was peripheral blood, obtained on day 0 of AZD1222 vaccination. The receptors originated from an adult in good health. Each CDR3 is given with its conserved first and last residue. The D gene is left open where the match is weak. Clone size, where shown, is once, few, many, or a class for clones that have expanded.

clone_size: .; v_call: TRBV14; j_call: TRBJ2-2; d_call: TRBD2; cdr3_nt: TGTGCCAGCAGACCTAGCGGGGGGGCCGGGGAGCTGTTTTTT; cdr3_aa: CASRPSGGAGELFF
clone_size: .; v_call: TRBV18; j_call: TRBJ2-5; d_call: TRBD1; cdr3_nt: TGTGCCAGCTTGGACAGGGGGTCGGGGGAGACCCAGTACTTC; cdr3_aa: CASLDRGSGETQYF
clone_size: .; v_call: TRBV25-1; j_call: TRBJ1-2; d_call: TRBD1; cdr3_nt: TGTGCCAGCAGTGACTCCGGACAGGGGGGTGGCTACACCTTC; cdr3_aa: CASSDSGQGGGYTF
clone_size: .; v_call: TRBV9; j_call: TRBJ1-1; d_call: .; cdr3_nt: TGTGCCAGCAGCGTAGGGTCCGGCACTGAAGCTTTCTTT; cdr3_aa: CASSVGSGTEAFF
clone_size: few; v_call: TRBV7-9; j_call: TRBJ1-6; d_call: .; cdr3_nt: TGTGCCAGCAGCTCAGGGTCGGACAGTTCACCCCTCCACTTT; cdr3_aa: CASSSGSDSSPLHF
clone_size: .; v_call: TRBV29-1; j_call: TRBJ1-2; d_call: .; cdr3_nt: TGCAGCGTGTGGGGGGCGTGGAGCTATGGCTACACCTTC; cdr3_aa: CSVWGAWSYGYTF
clone_size: .; v_call: TRBV9; j_call: TRBJ2-1; d_call: .; cdr3_nt: TGTGCCAGCAGCGGAGGCGGCCTTAGCTCCTACAATGAGCAGTTCTTC; cdr3_aa: CASSGGGLSSYNEQFF
clone_size: .; v_call: TRBV6-2/TRBV6-3; j_call: TRBJ1-1; d_call: .; cdr3_nt: TGTGCCAGCAGCCCGGGGCTTGAAGCTTTCTTT; cdr3_aa: CASSPGLEAFF
clone_size: .; v_call: TRBV30; j_call: TRBJ2-2; d_call: .; cdr3_nt: TGTGCCTGGAGTGTAATCCGTCCCACCGGGGAGCTGTTTTTT; cdr3_aa: CAWSVIRPTGELFF
clone_size: .; v_call: TRBV6-6; j_call: TRBJ1-6; d_call: .; cdr3_nt: TGTGCCAGCAGAACCGGGACTCCCGCCGTAGGGGCCCTCCACTTT; cdr3_aa: CASRTGTPAVGALHF
clone_size: .; v_call: TRBV2; j_call: TRBJ2-7; d_call: .; cdr3_nt: TGTGCCAGCATTCGACAGGAGACCTACTCCTATGAGCAGTACTTC; cdr3_aa: CASIRQETYSYEQYF
clone_size: .; v_call: TRBV5-1; j_call: TRBJ1-1; d_call: .; cdr3_nt: TGCGCCAGCAGCCCAGGGTCCGGGGGCCCCACTGAAGCTTTCTTT; cdr3_aa: CASSPGSGGPTEAFF
clone_size: .; v_call: TRBV3-1/TRBV3-2; j_call: TRBJ1-2; d_call: .; cdr3_nt: TGTGCCAGCAGCCAAGATATATGGATTAACTATGGCTACACCTTC; cdr3_aa: CASSQDIWINYGYTF
clone_size: .; v_call: TRBV20-1; j_call: TRBJ1-1; d_call: .; cdr3_nt: TGCAGTGCGAGACAAAACACTGAAGCTTTCTTT; cdr3_aa: CSARQNTEAFF
clone_size: .; v_call: TRBV5-5; j_call: TRBJ1-1; d_call: .; cdr3_nt: TGTGCCAGCAGCTCCGTCGATTCCGAAGCTTTCTTT; cdr3_aa: CASSSVDSEAFF
clone_size: .; v_call: TRBV4-1; j_call: TRBJ1-2; d_call: .; cdr3_nt: TGCGCCAGCAGCCAGAGCCGACGACCAGGCTACACCTTC; cdr3_aa: CASSQSRRPGYTF
clone_size: .; v_call: TRBV4-3; j_call: TRBJ2-3; d_call: TRBD1; cdr3_nt: TGCGCCAGCAGCCAAGATCAGGGGGCGCAACGTTATACGCAGTATTTT; cdr3_aa: CASSQDQGAQRYTQYF
clone_size: .; v_call: TRBV3-1/TRBV3-2; j_call: TRBJ1-5; d_call: .; cdr3_nt: TGTGCCAGCAGCCAGAGAGACAGGATCGGTCGAGGCCAGCATTTT; cdr3_aa: CASSQRDRIGRGQHF
clone_size: once; v_call: TRBV5-1; j_call: TRBJ1-1; d_call: .; cdr3_nt: TGCGCCAGCAGCTTTGGGCCTGAAGCTTTCTTT; cdr3_aa: CASSFGPEAFF
clone_size: .; v_call: TRBV11-2; j_call: TRBJ1-3; d_call: .; cdr3_nt: TGTGCCAGCAGCAGCCAAGGGCAGGGCTGGGGTAACACCATATATTTT; cdr3_aa: CASSSQGQGWGNTIYF
clone_size: .; v_call: TRBV6-5; j_call: TRBJ1-1; d_call: TRBD1; cdr3_nt: TGTGCCAGCAGTCCTTGGACAGGCTCTGAAGCTTTCTTT; cdr3_aa: CASSPWTGSEAFF
clone_size: .; v_call: TRBV9; j_call: TRBJ2-1; d_call: TRBD2; cdr3_nt: TGTGCCAGCAGCTCCCTGGGGGGGGAATACAATGAGCAGTTCTTC; cdr3_aa: CASSSLGGEYNEQFF
clone_size: .; v_call: TRBV5-6; j_call: TRBJ2-3; d_call: .; cdr3_nt: TGTGCCAGCAGCTTGGGTGATACGCAGTATTTT; cdr3_aa: CASSLGDTQYF
clone_size: .; v_call: TRBV30; j_call: TRBJ2-7; d_call: .; cdr3_nt: TGTGCCTGGAGTCTCAACTACGAGCAGTACTTC; cdr3_aa: CAWSLNYEQYF
clone_size: .; v_call: TRBV12-5; j_call: TRBJ1-4; d_call: TRBD1; cdr3_nt: TGTGCTAGTGGTTTGCGGGGACAGGGGGGAACTCCAAAACTGTTTTTT; cdr3_aa: CASGLRGQGGTPKLFF
clone_size: .; v_call: TRBV11-2; j_call: TRBJ1-2; d_call: TRBD1; cdr3_nt: TGTGCCAGCAGCCAAGGGACAGATCGTCCGGATGGCTACACCTTC; cdr3_aa: CASSQGTDRPDGYTF
clone_size: once; v_call: TRBV5-1; j_call: TRBJ2-7; d_call: .; cdr3_nt: TGCGCCAGCAGCCCGACTCGGACGTTGAGCTCCTACGAGCAGTACTTC; cdr3_aa: CASSPTRTLSSYEQYF
clone_size: .; v_call: TRBV4-2; j_call: TRBJ1-2; d_call: .; cdr3_nt: TGTGCCAGCAGCCAAGATAGGGCCAGGGGACACTATGGCTACACCTTC; cdr3_aa: CASSQDRARGHYGYTF
clone_size: .; v_call: TRBV4-2; j_call: TRBJ1-1; d_call: .; cdr3_nt: TGTGCCAGCAGCCAAGATCTCGGGGACGCTAGGAACACTGAAGCTTTCTTT; cdr3_aa: CASSQDLGDARNTEAFF
clone_size: .; v_call: TRBV5-1; j_call: TRBJ2-5; d_call: .; cdr3_nt: TGCGCCAGCAGCTCGTCATTACTCCAAGAGACCCAGTACTTC; cdr3_aa: CASSSSLLQETQYF
clone_size: .; v_call: TRBV27; j_call: TRBJ1-2; d_call: .; cdr3_nt: TGTGCCAGCAGTTTTAACGGGGCCCGAGGTGGCTACACCTTC; cdr3_aa: CASSFNGARGGYTF
clone_size: .; v_call: TRBV25-1; j_call: TRBJ2-1; d_call: .; cdr3_nt: TGTGCCAGCAGCCGGACAGATTCCTACAATGAGCAGTTCTTC; cdr3_aa: CASSRTDSYNEQFF
clone_size: .; v_call: TRBV5-5; j_call: TRBJ2-2; d_call: TRBD1; cdr3_nt: TGTGCCAGCAGCCCCCCCAGGGGGCAGAACACCGGGGAGCTGTTTTTT; cdr3_aa: CASSPPRGQNTGELFF
clone_size: .; v_call: TRBV30; j_call: TRBJ1-1; d_call: .; cdr3_nt: TGTGCCTGGAGTGGGGGGGCTGGCACTGAAGCTTTCTTT; cdr3_aa: CAWSGGAGTEAFF
clone_size: .; v_call: TRBV6-6; j_call: TRBJ2-1; d_call: .; cdr3_nt: TGTGCCAGCCAAAACAGGGAAGGATACAATGAGCAGTTCTTC; cdr3_aa: CASQNREGYNEQFF
clone_size: .; v_call: TRBV7-6; j_call: TRBJ2-1; d_call: TRBD1; cdr3_nt: TGTGCCAGCAGCGAACAGACAGGGAATGAGCAGTTCTTC; cdr3_aa: CASSEQTGNEQFF
clone_size: .; v_call: TRBV3-1/TRBV3-2; j_call: TRBJ2-5; d_call: .; cdr3_nt: TGTGCCAGCAGCCAACCCCAGGGAAAAAAGGAGACCCAGTACTTC; cdr3_aa: CASSQPQGKKETQYF
clone_size: .; v_call: TRBV4-2; j_call: TRBJ1-2; d_call: .; cdr3_nt: TGTGCCAGCAGCCTCAAAGCGGGGATATTAGAAGGCTACACCTTC; cdr3_aa: CASSLKAGILEGYTF
clone_size: .; v_call: TRBV4-3; j_call: TRBJ2-6; d_call: .; cdr3_nt: TGCGCCAGCAGCCAGGGACTCAGGGGGGCCAACGTCCTGACTTTC; cdr3_aa: CASSQGLRGANVLTF
clone_size: .; v_call: TRBV10-2; j_call: TRBJ1-2; d_call: .; cdr3_nt: TGCGCCAGCAGAGACGACAGGCCCTATGGCTACACCTTC; cdr3_aa: CASRDDRPYGYTF
clone_size: .; v_call: TRBV12-3/TRBV12-4; j_call: TRBJ1-1; d_call: .; cdr3_nt: TGTGCCAGCAGATCAGGGTTCCCCACTGAAGCTTTCTTT; cdr3_aa: CASRSGFPTEAFF
clone_size: .; v_call: TRBV30; j_call: TRBJ1-5; d_call: .; cdr3_nt: TGTGCCTGCAGCCGGGACTCCAATCAGCCCCAGCATTTT; cdr3_aa: CACSRDSNQPQHF
clone_size: .; v_call: TRBV18; j_call: TRBJ2-3; d_call: .; cdr3_nt: TGTGCCAGCTCACAAACCACGGGCGGAAGCACAGATACGCAGTATTTT; cdr3_aa: CASSQTTGGSTDTQYF
clone_size: .; v_call: TRBV25-1; j_call: TRBJ1-4; d_call: .; cdr3_nt: TGTGCCAGCAGGGAATTCGGGGATGAAAAACTGTTTTTT; cdr3_aa: CASREFGDEKLFF
clone_size: .; v_call: TRBV3-1/TRBV3-2; j_call: TRBJ1-4; d_call: .; cdr3_nt: TGTGCCAGCAGCCAAGTCGGGGGTATCGGCACTAATGAAAAACTGTTTTTT; cdr3_aa: CASSQVGGIGTNEKLFF
clone_size: .; v_call: TRBV6-5; j_call: TRBJ1-2; d_call: .; cdr3_nt: TGTGCCAGCAGTCCCGGGTTGGGGTCCTATGGCTACACCTTC; cdr3_aa: CASSPGLGSYGYTF
clone_size: once; v_call: TRBV5-6; j_call: TRBJ1-2; d_call: TRBD1; cdr3_nt: TGTGCCAGCAGGGCCGGGACAGGGGTCGGGGGCTACACCTTC; cdr3_aa: CASRAGTGVGGYTF
clone_size: .; v_call: TRBV7-2; j_call: TRBJ2-2; d_call: .; cdr3_nt: TGTGCCAGCAGCTTAGCTTCAGGGGCAACTCGCGGGGAGCTGTTTTTT; cdr3_aa: CASSLASGATRGELFF
clone_size: .; v_call: TRBV7-2; j_call: TRBJ1-2; d_call: .; cdr3_nt: TGTGCCAGCAGCGGACATCAGGGGACGACTAACTATGGCTACACCTTC; cdr3_aa: CASSGHQGTTNYGYTF
clone_size: .; v_call: TRBV6-5; j_call: TRBJ1-5; d_call: TRBD1; cdr3_nt: TGTGCCTCGTCGACAGGGATCAGGGAGCCCCAGCATTTT; cdr3_aa: CASSTGIREPQHF
clone_size: .; v_call: TRBV7-9; j_call: TRBJ2-5; d_call: .; cdr3_nt: TGTGCCAGCAGCTTATTCACAGTCCAAGAGACCCAGTACTTC; cdr3_aa: CASSLFTVQETQYF
clone_size: .; v_call: TRBV28; j_call: TRBJ1-2; d_call: .; cdr3_nt: TGTGCCAGCAGTTCTCCTATGGACTATGGCTACACCTTC; cdr3_aa: CASSSPMDYGYTF
clone_size: .; v_call: TRBV7-9; j_call: TRBJ2-7; d_call: .; cdr3_nt: TGTGCCAGCAGCCCTGGAAGAAAAGGGCAGGGGGGGTACGAGCAGTACTTC; cdr3_aa: CASSPGRKGQGGYEQYF